This T cell receptor (beta chain) comes out of a study of regulatory dendritic cells for organ transplantation. CDR1 and CDR2 from the germline V gene are SGHAT and FQNNGV. V lost 10 bases to trimming and J lost 4 bases, with 17 bases between them. The CDR3 is 13 residues long. Study results and limitations: Mature dendritic cells appeared to drive more memory CD8+ clonal expansion than regulatory ones.

Repertoires were generated with immunoSEQ multiplex PCR, while TCRdb's copy carries only in-frame clones and drops some. The data show more than 35,000 clones, with about nine tenths seen just once and over 0.095% held by the top ten. Naive CD45RA+ and memory CD45RO+ CD4+ or CD8+ T cells were FACS-sorted. To note about this clone: The antigen is undetermined.

The sample consisted of naive CD8+ T cells from blood. Noted subset: CD45RA+ naive T cells. V is TRBV11-2 and J is TRBJ2-7, with a tentative D call TRBD1 (5 bases). The TCR comes from a human donor in good health. The chain's CDR3 is CATAMGDSYEQYF. CDR3 DNA: TGTGCCACCGCGATGGGTGACAGTTACGAGCAGTACTTC. The whole variable domain, filled in from reference TRBV11-2 and TRBJ2-7, reads EAGVAQSPRYKIIEKRQSVAFWCNPISGHATLYWYQQILGQGPKLLIQFQNNGVVDDSQLPKDRFSAERLKGVDSTLKIQPAKLEDSAVYLCATAMGDSYEQYFGPGTRLTVT.